The 27 T cell receptor beta chains below were found in one sample sequenced in a study of long-term antiretroviral therapy in people with HIV. The libraries were made with immunoSEQ v3.0 at survey level. The repertoire was sequenced with immunoSEQ multiplex PCR; TCRdb's copy has only in-frame clones and lacks some. Of about 43,000 clones in the sample, less than 95% were seen once. Sequencing was performed on unsorted PBMCs, taken around 9.2 years after starting antiretroviral therapy. All receptors come from a man aged 25 to 45 with HIV.

This clone showed up just once. The chain joins TRBV6-1 to TRBJ1-2; D gene unclear. Trimming took off 10 bases at V and 8 bases at J, with 23 bases between the two ends. CDR3 size: 14 residues. The germline gives CDR1 MNHNS, CDR2 SASEGT. The CDR3 sequence: CATGRRSFGEGYTF. Written as DNA, the CDR3 is TGTGCCACCGGACGGAGGTCGTTCGGCGAGGGCTACACCTTC.

The gene calls are TRBV15 and TRBJ2-3; 7 nucleotides line up with TRBD1. The CDR3 totals 16 residues. The junction had 4 bases not matched to a gene; V was cut back by 0 bases and J by 1 base. Germline V gives CDR1 LNHNV, CDR2 YYDKDF (reference sequence). In DNA form, the CDR3 reads TGTGCCACCAGCAGAGATACCCAGGGGGGCACAGATACGCAGTATTTT. Translating gives CATSRDTQGGTDTQYF.

The genes are TRBV19 and TRBJ2-5; no clear D. Germline V gene data show CDR1 as LNHDA and CDR2 as SQIVND (reference sequence). Trimming removed 4 bases at V and 5 bases at J, with 11 bases between. CDR3 length: 13 amino acids. CDR3 DNA sequence: TGTGCCAGTAGTAACCCCCTAAGGGAGACCCAGTACTTC. Amino acid sequence: CASSNPLRETQYF.

The CDR3 DNA reads as TGTGCCAGCAGTGAGGGACTAGACAATGAGCAGTTCTTC. This codes for CASSEGLDNEQFF. V usage is TRBV6-1 and J usage is TRBJ2-1, with 8 bases that match TRBD2. Germline V CDR1 and CDR2: MNHNS, SASEGT. The CDR3 consists of 13 residues. Trimming took 3 bases from V and 5 from J; bases not matched to a gene: 0.

The chain links TRBV18 to TRBJ1-5; 10 bases match TRBD1. CDR1 is KGHSH and CDR2 is LQKENI in the germline V gene. The CDR3 has 16 residues. V lost 3 bases, J lost 1 base, and 3 bases stayed unmatched. CDR3 sequence (DNA): TGTGCCAGCTCACCTGACAGGGGGCCGAGCAATCAGCCCCAGCATTTT. Encoded protein: CASSPDRGPSNQPQHF.

The chain combines TRBV19 with TRBJ2-6, with 7 nucleotides matching TRBD1. The CDR3 contains 15 residues. The germline gives CDR1 LNHDA, CDR2 SQIVND (reference sequence). Trimming removed 5 bases from V and 2 bases from J; junction bases left unmatched: 3. The CDR3 DNA is TGTGCCAGTAGTGTTACAGGGGCTGGGGCCAACGTCCTGACTTTC. Its protein product is CASSVTGAGANVLTF.

For the CDR3, the DNA is TGTGCCAGCAGCCTGGCCAGGTCCTTAGCCAAAAACATTCAGTACTTC. Residues: CASSLARSLAKNIQYF. The chain links TRBV5-6 to TRBJ2-4; D remains unclear. Germline CDR1 reads SGHDT; CDR2 reads YYEEEE. This CDR3 comprises 16 residues. The V gene lost 4 bases and the J gene lost 0 bases, with 14 bases spanning the gap.

The chain couples TRBV7-8 to TRBJ2-5; the match to TRBD1 covers 10 bases. The CDR3 runs to 17 residues. From germline, CDR1 is SGHVS and CDR2 FQNEAQ. With 4 bases clipped from V and 5 bases from J, the junction kept 13 bases outside the gene matches. The CDR3 coding sequence is TGTGCCAGCAGCTCCGATTCCGGGACAGGGGCGTGGGAGACCCAGTACTTC. This sequence encodes CASSSDSGTGAWETQYF.

V is TRBV11-3 and J is TRBJ2-7; 10 bases agree with TRBD1. This CDR3 comprises 17 residues. Germline CDR1 SGHNT, CDR2 YENEEA. Trimming took 5 bases from V and 6 from J; bases not matched to a gene: 16. CDR3 loop: CASSHRDRGIIDREQYV. The DNA for the CDR3 is TGTGCCAGCAGCCACCGGGACAGGGGAATAATTGATCGCGAGCAGTACGTC.

This clone was detected only once. The chain is built from TRBV5-8 and TRBJ2-1; D not resolved. V dropped 4 bases and J dropped 15 bases, with 14 bases sitting between them. The germline V gene has CDR1 SGHTS and CDR2 YDEGEE. The CDR3 is made up of 11 amino acids. DNA of the CDR3: TGTGCCAGCAGCCAATACATAGGTCTGTTCTTC. It yields the protein CASSQYIGLFF. The whole variable domain, filled in from reference TRBV5-8 and TRBJ2-1, reads EAGVTQSPTHLIKTRGQQATLRCSPISGHTSVYWYQQALGLGLQFLLWYDEGEERNRGNFPPRFSGRQFPNYSSELNVNALELEDSALYLCASSQYIGLFFGPGTRLTVL.

The rearrangement uses TRBV29-1 and TRBJ1-2, with D possibly being TRBD1 (5 bases). The CDR3 covers 15 residues. Trimming took off 3 bases at V and 1 base at J, with 15 bases between the two ends. Germline CDR1 is SQVTM and CDR2 is ANQGSEA. CDR3 sequence (DNA): TGCAGCGTTGACAGGGCAGACTCGTATAACTATGGCTACACCTTC. As protein: CSVDRADSYNYGYTF.

The chain carries TRBV7-9 and TRBJ1-5; D gene unclear. CDR3 length: 13 residues. CDR1 is SEHNR and CDR2 is FQNEAQ in the germline V gene (reference sequence). The ends were cut back, 1 base at V and 7 bases at J, with 8 bases in the middle. CDR3 coding DNA: TGTGCCAGCAGCTTAGGGTCTCGCCAGCCCCAGCATTTT. This sequence encodes CASSLGSRQPQHF.

A note on this clone: An end of the junction does not agree with germline; a read error may underlie this. J is TRBJ1-1 and V is TRBV6-5; D is unclear. The germline gives CDR1 MNHEY, CDR2 SVGAGI. This CDR3 contains 10 residues. The CDR3 bases are TGTGCCAGCAGTTACTCCGAGTCAGGCTTT. Its translation: CASSYSESGF.

This clone appeared a single time. The chain joins TRBV6-5 to TRBJ1-6; 7 nucleotides agree with TRBD1. The CDR3 is made up of 16 amino acids. The germline CDR1 and CDR2 sequences are MNHEY and SVGAGI. After removal of 0 bases from V and 7 bases from J, the junction contained 6 bases not matched to a gene. CDR3 protein: CASSYSLPGQNSPLHF. Here the CDR3 DNA reads TGTGCCAGCAGTTACTCTTTACCGGGACAGAATTCACCCCTCCACTTT.

The V gene is TRBV7-9, the J gene TRBJ2-2; 11 nucleotides match TRBD1. Germline CDR1 reads SEHNR; CDR2 reads FQNEAQ (reference sequence). The CDR3 has 16 residues. The trim removed 3 bases at V and 3 bases at J, leaving 3 bases unmatched. CDR3 sequence: CASSFGGQGDTGELFF. The CDR3 nucleotides are TGTGCCAGCAGCTTTGGGGGACAGGGGGACACCGGGGAGCTGTTTTTT.

In DNA, the CDR3 is TGTGCCAGCAGTTACGCGACAGGGGTCAATCAGCCCCAGCATTTT. Its protein is CASSYATGVNQPQHF. V usage is TRBV6-5 and J usage is TRBJ1-5; 8 nucleotides align to TRBD1. Losses at the gene ends were 2 bases for V and 3 bases for J; bases not matched to a gene: 3. The CDR3 runs 15 residues. Germline CDR1 is MNHEY and CDR2 is SVGAGI.

The chain employs TRBV19 and TRBJ1-5; 9 positions match TRBD1. Germline V CDR1 and CDR2: LNHDA, SQIVND (reference sequence). This CDR3 is built from 16 residues. Trimming at V came to 7 bases and at J to 6 bases, leaving 13 bases not matched to a gene. The CDR3 spells CASNTYPGTGFQPQHF. Here the CDR3 DNA reads TGTGCCAGTAACACTTACCCCGGGACAGGGTTTCAGCCCCAGCATTTT.

The chain links TRBV18 to TRBJ2-1; perhaps TRBD1 as D (5 bases). CDR3 length: 16 residues. Looked up from germline, CDR1 is KGHSH and CDR2 is LQKENI. With 2 bases removed from V and 0 bases from J, the gap between germline ends came to 11 bases. CDR3 loop: CASSPGALGSYNEQFF. The CDR3 region has the DNA TGTGCCAGCTCACCAGGGGCCCTGGGCTCCTACAATGAGCAGTTCTTC.

The chain is built from TRBV2 and TRBJ1-1, with TRBD1 matching over 7 bases. Germline CDR1 reads SNHLY; CDR2 reads FYNNEI. Losses at the gene ends were 8 bases for V and 1 base for J; bases not matched to a gene: 7. CDR3 size: 14 residues. The CDR3 coding sequence is TGTGCCAGCCGTGCGGCAGGGGGGAACACTGAAGCTTTCTTT. Its protein product is CASRAAGGNTEAFF.

V usage is TRBV19 and J usage is TRBJ1-4; D is undetermined. The V and J ends lost 9 bases and 8 bases respectively, with 19 bases between them. The CDR3 covers 14 residues. CDR1 is LNHDA and CDR2 is SQIVND in the germline V gene (reference sequence). The CDR3 sequence is CASTAGQDGEKLFF. CDR3 DNA: TGTGCCAGCACCGCCGGCCAGGACGGGGAAAAACTGTTTTTT.

This clone was recorded only once. The J gene is TRBJ1-6, the V gene TRBV6-6, with D unresolved. The germline gives CDR1 MNHNY, CDR2 SVGAGI (reference sequence). CDR3 length: 14 residues. V shed 2 bases and J shed 5 bases, with 7 bases lying between them. The CDR3 loop is CASSYGGNNSPLHF. The CDR3, as DNA: TGTGCCAGCAGTTACGGAGGAAATAATTCACCCCTCCACTTT.

The genes are TRBV6-5 and TRBJ2-5; D is uncertain. The CDR3 has 14 residues. Germline V gives CDR1 MNHEY, CDR2 SVGAGI. V was clipped by 4 bases and J by 1 base, with 10 bases between them. The CDR3 loop reads CASSFDRGQETQYF. The CDR3 DNA reads TGTGCCAGCAGTTTCGATCGAGGCCAAGAGACCCAGTACTTC.

The V gene is TRBV6-6, the J gene TRBJ1-3; D gene ambiguous. Deletions cut 7 bases from V and 2 bases from J, with 9 bases between. This CDR3 contains 13 residues. Germline-derived CDR1 and CDR2 are MNHNY and SVGAGI (reference sequence). The CDR3: CASKRPPGNTIYF. The DNA of the CDR3 is TGTGCCAGCAAGAGGCCCCCTGGAAACACCATATATTTT.

V usage is TRBV5-1 and J usage is TRBJ2-1, with 8 bases fitting TRBD1. V lost 4 bases to trimming and J lost 6 bases; unmatched junction nucleotides: 6. CDR3 length: 14 residues. CDR1 is SGHRS, CDR2 YFSETQ, per germline. The CDR3 sequence: CASSVIQGVNEQFF. CDR3 in DNA: TGCGCCAGCAGCGTGATACAGGGGGTCAATGAGCAGTTCTTC.

The rearrangement uses TRBV10-2 and TRBJ1-6, with a tentative D call TRBD1 (6 bases). Trimming pared 4 bases from V and 10 bases from J, leaving 14 bases between. The CDR3 has 14 residues. Germline CDR1 reads WSHSY; CDR2 reads SAAADI. The CDR3 region is CASSVWGAESPLHF. In nucleotides, the CDR3 is TGCGCCAGCAGTGTATGGGGGGCAGAATCACCCCTCCACTTT.

V gene TRBV5-5 combines with J gene TRBJ2-3, with no clear D. Per the germline V gene, CDR1 is SGHKS and CDR2 is YYEKEE (reference sequence). The CDR3 extends over 13 amino acids. Trimming pared 0 bases from V and 2 bases from J, leaving 4 bases between. The chain's CDR3 is CASSLVHTDTQYF. CDR3 nucleotides: TGTGCCAGCAGCTTGGTGCACACAGATACGCAGTATTTT.

The gene calls are TRBV4-1 and TRBJ1-1; no clear D. Looked up from germline, CDR1 is MGHRA and CDR2 is YSYEKL. Trimming pared 4 bases from V and 4 bases from J, leaving 13 bases between. The length of the CDR3 is 14 residues. CDR3 nucleotides: TGCGCCAGCAGCCCCACCTCCTTCATCACTGAAGCTTTCTTT. Translation: CASSPTSFITEAFF.